This T cell receptor (beta chain) originates from a study of blood T cell repertoires in COVID-19. In the original processing: Nucleated cell number was recorded as an estimate derived from reference gene primer amplification. The assay was immunoSEQ multiplex PCR, and TCRdb's table has in-frame clones only and misses some. V and J calls and clone size are those listed in that table; D and trimming were worked out from the DNA. The sample includes fewer than 120,000 clones, around 80% seen only once; the top ten take around 4%. The clonotype comes from a woman over 75 with acute or convalescent COVID-19. The sequenced material came from peripheral blood.

The CDR3 DNA reads as TGTGCCAGCAGCTCCGGCGGCAATACGCAGTATTTT. It translates to CASSSGGNTQYF. The rearrangement links TRBV11-2 to TRBJ2-3, with D unclear. The CDR3 has 12 residues. The V end was cut by 4 bases, the J end by 7 bases, with 9 bases between. The germline V gene has CDR1 SGHAT and CDR2 FQNNGV. Filled out from reference TRBV11-2 and TRBJ2-3, the complete variable domain reads EAGVAQSPRYKIIEKRQSVAFWCNPISGHATLYWYQQILGQGPKLLIQFQNNGVVDDSQLPKDRFSAERLKGVDSTLKIQPAKLEDSAVYLCASSSGGNTQYFGPGTRLTVL.